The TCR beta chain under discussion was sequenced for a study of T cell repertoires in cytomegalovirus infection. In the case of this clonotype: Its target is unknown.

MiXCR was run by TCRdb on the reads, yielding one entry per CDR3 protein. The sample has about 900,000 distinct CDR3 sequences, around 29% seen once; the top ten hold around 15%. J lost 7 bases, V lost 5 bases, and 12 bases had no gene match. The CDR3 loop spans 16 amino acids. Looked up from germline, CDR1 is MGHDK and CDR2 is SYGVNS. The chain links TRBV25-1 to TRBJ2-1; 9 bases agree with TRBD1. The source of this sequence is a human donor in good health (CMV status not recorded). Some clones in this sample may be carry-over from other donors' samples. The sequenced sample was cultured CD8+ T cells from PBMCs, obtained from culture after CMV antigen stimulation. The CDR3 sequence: CASSRGRGTGTNEQFF. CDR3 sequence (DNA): TGTGCCAGCAGTCGAGGGAGAGGGACAGGGACTAATGAGCAGTTCTTC.